This TCR beta chain derives from a study of T cells after posttransplantation cyclophosphamide. General study points: Recipient CMV seropositivity and CMV reactivation strongly tracked TRB clonality. Tissue-infiltrating T cells from skin or gut overlapped little with blood T cells. Donor-recipient repertoire similarity was low at 1-2 months, rising over year one.

On this clone: As yet, its antigen is unknown.

The germline CDR1 and CDR2 sequences are SGHAT and FQNNGV. CDR3 length: 16 residues. Trimming at V came to 7 bases and at J to 6 bases, leaving 9 bases not matched to a gene. Assay used: immunoSEQ multiplex PCR; TCRdb lists only in-frame clones, some missing. This table has about 32,000 clones, around 90% appearing once. The clonotype originates from a woman aged 35 to 49 with a blood cancer, CMV-positive, and with a related stem cell donor. Sequencing was done on a sample of PBMCs. The chain couples TRBV11-2 to TRBJ2-2, with 12 bases identical to TRBD2. This CDR3 reads CASTPPLAGGPGELFF. DNA of the CDR3: TGTGCCAGCACCCCCCCCCTAGCGGGGGGGCCCGGGGAGCTGTTTTTT.